The 5 T cell receptor beta chains below were found in one sample sequenced in a study of cytomegalovirus exposure and HLA in healthy donors. Amplification used 60 Vbeta primers and 13 Jbeta primers. Repertoires were generated with immunoSEQ multiplex PCR, while TCRdb's copy carries only in-frame clones and drops some. This sample carries about 160,000 clones, about 85% of them seen once, and the ten largest clones take 2% to 2.5%. Sequenced sample: PBMCs. These receptors came from a man aged 18 to 35 in good health and CMV-seropositive.

The table lists this clone with a few counts. This chain links TRBV6-1 with TRBJ2-2; maybe TRBD2 (6 bases). This CDR3 is built from 13 residues. Trimming removed 7 bases at V and 7 bases at J, with 13 bases between. The germline gives CDR1 MNHNS, CDR2 SASEGT. The CDR3 region is CASMGTFNGELFF. DNA of the CDR3: TGTGCCAGCATGGGGACTTTCAACGGGGAGCTGTTTTTT.

V usage is TRBV7-8 and J usage is TRBJ2-1; 7 bases agree with TRBD2. V shed 1 base and J 3 bases; nucleotides not matched to a gene: 6. This CDR3 spans 16 amino acids. Looked up from germline, CDR1 is SGHVS and CDR2 is FQNEAQ. The CDR3 bases are TGTGCCAGCAGCTTAGTAAGTCTAGCGGACTACAATGAGCAGTTCTTC. It encodes CASSLVSLADYNEQFF.

J is TRBJ2-1 and V is TRBV15, with D perhaps TRBD1 (5 bases). V was cut by 3 bases and J by 4 bases, with 13 bases left in between. The CDR3 runs 15 residues. Germline-derived CDR1 and CDR2 are LNHNV and YYDKDF (reference sequence). The DNA of the CDR3 is TGTGCCACCAGCAGCTCATTCAGGGCGTACAATGAGCAGTTCTTC. Residues: CATSSSFRAYNEQFF.

V and J are TRBV5-1 and TRBJ2-3, with D possibly matching TRBD2 (9 bases). V gave up 4 bases and J gave up 3 bases, with 24 bases separating them. Germline CDR1 SGHRS, CDR2 YFSETQ. The CDR3 runs 18 residues. In DNA, the CDR3 is TGCGCCAGCAGCCCCGGACTAGCGTATACAGGGGGTACAGATACGCAGTATTTT. Translating gives CASSPGLAYTGGTDTQYF.

V and J are TRBV4-3 and TRBJ1-1; tentatively, D is TRBD1 (6 bases). The ends were cut back, 1 base at V and 6 bases at J, with 15 bases in the middle. Germline V CDR1 and CDR2: LGHNA, YSLEER. The CDR3 covers 15 residues. CDR3 DNA sequence: TGCGCCAGCAGCCAAGGCTCGTTTGACAGGCCTGAAGCTTTCTTT. Translating gives CASSQGSFDRPEAFF.